The present T cell receptor (beta chain) was sequenced within a study of blood T cell repertoires in COVID-19. The data were produced by immunoSEQ multiplex PCR, yet TCRdb's version contains in-frame clones alone and is incomplete. The table shows some 390,000 clones, with 80% to 90% occurring only once. The ends lost 6 bases at V and 5 bases at J; junction bases unmatched: 10. This CDR3 is built from 15 residues. Germline V gene sequence: CDR1 MDHEN, CDR2 SYDVKM. The TCR sequence derives from a man aged 30-40 years who had recovered from COVID-19. The sequencing sample was made of PBMCs or T cells enriched from blood (not recorded which). The chain is built from TRBV28 and TRBJ1-5; 7 bases match TRBD1. As DNA, the CDR3 is TGTGCCAGCAGGGCGCCAGACAGGGATCATCAGCCCCAGCATTTT. Protein product: CASRAPDRDHQPQHF.